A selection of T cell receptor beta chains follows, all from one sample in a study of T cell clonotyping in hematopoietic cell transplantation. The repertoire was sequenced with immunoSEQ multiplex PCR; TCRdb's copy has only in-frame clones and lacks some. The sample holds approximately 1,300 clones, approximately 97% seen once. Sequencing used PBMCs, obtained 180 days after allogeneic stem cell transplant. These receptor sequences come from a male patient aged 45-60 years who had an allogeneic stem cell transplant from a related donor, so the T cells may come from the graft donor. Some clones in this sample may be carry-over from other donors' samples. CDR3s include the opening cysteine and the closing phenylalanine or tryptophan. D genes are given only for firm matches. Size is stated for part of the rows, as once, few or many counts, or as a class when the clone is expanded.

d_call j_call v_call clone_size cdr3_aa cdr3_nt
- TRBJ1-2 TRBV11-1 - CASKDGYTF TGTGCCAGCAAAGATGGCTACACCTTC
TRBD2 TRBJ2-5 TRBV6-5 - CASTRAGGETQYF TGTGCCAGCACCAGAGCGGGAGGGGAGACCCAGTACTTC
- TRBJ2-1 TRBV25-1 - CASSESNEQFF TGTGCCAGCAGTGAGTCCAATGAGCAGTTCTTC
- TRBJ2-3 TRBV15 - CATSRDRRGSRTDTQYF TGTGCCACCAGCAGAGATCGTCGGGGCTCGCGCACAGATACGCAGTATTTT
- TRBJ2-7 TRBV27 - CASSPTRVEQYF TGTGCCAGCAGTCCTACTAGGGTGGAGCAGTACTTC
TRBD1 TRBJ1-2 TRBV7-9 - CASSLAGTGGTGGYTF TGTGCCAGCAGCTTAGCAGGGACAGGGGGCACTGGTGGCTACACCTTC
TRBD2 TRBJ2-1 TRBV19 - CASSGRRGRGHNEQFF TGTGCCAGTAGCGGTCGACGCGGGAGGGGGCACAATGAGCAGTTCTTC
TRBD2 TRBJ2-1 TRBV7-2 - CASSLGTSAISYNEQFF TGTGCCAGCAGCTTAGGGACTAGCGCGATCTCCTACAATGAGCAGTTCTTC
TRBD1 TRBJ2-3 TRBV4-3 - CASSQDLGQATDTQYF TGCGCCAGCAGCCAAGATCTGGGACAGGCCACAGATACGCAGTATTTT
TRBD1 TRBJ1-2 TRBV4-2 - CASSPGQASNYGYTF TGTGCCAGCAGCCCGGGACAGGCATCTAACTATGGCTACACCTTC
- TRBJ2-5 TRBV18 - CASSSVEGRETQYF TGTGCCAGCTCCTCAGTGGAGGGAAGAGAGACCCAGTACTTC
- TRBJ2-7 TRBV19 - CASSRVTPYEQYF TGTGCCAGTAGTAGGGTCACGCCCTACGAGCAGTACTTC
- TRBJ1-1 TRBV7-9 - CAVHSGGPTEAFF TGTGCCGTCCATTCGGGGGGGCCCACTGAAGCTTTCTTT
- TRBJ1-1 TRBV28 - CASSPDRGQMNTEAFF TGTGCCAGCAGTCCCGACCGGGGACAAATGAACACTGAAGCTTTCTTT
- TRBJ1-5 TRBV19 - CASSPFEPQHF TGTGCCAGTAGTCCGTTTGAGCCCCAGCATTTT
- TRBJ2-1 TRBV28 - CASSPLGAVGYNEQFF TGTGCCAGCAGTCCACTGGGAGCGGTGGGGTACAATGAGCAGTTCTTC
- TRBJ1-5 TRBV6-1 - CASSENHLLNPQHF TGTGCCAGCAGTGAAAACCATCTCTTAAATCCCCAGCATTTT
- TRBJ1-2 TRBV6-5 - CASSPLPGTKGGYTF TGTGCCAGCAGTCCCTTGCCAGGGACAAAGGGTGGCTACACCTTC
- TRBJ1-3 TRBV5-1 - CASSPGHSGNTIYF TGCGCCAGCAGCCCCGGTCACTCTGGAAACACCATATATTTT
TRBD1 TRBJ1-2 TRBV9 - CASSLRGRTDYGYTF TGTGCCAGCAGCCTCAGGGGGCGAACTGACTATGGCTACACCTTC
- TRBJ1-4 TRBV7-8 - CASSIRTAGGELFF TGTGCCAGCAGCATTAGGACGGCGGGGGGGGAACTGTTTTTT
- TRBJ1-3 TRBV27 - CASSRDKGRNTIYF TGTGCCAGCAGTCGGGACAAGGGGCGAAACACCATATATTTT
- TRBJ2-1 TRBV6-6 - CASSSTGGRGGHEQFF TGTGCCAGCAGTTCCACTGGGGGTAGGGGGGGGCATGAGCAGTTCTTC
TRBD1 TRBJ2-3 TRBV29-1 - CSVDSGTGGLEYF TGCAGCGTTGACTCTGGGACAGGGGGTTTAGAGTATTTT
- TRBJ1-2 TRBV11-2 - CASSFVRVDYGYTF TGTGCCAGCAGCTTCGTCAGGGTGGACTATGGCTACACCTTC
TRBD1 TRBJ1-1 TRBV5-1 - CASREGDRGLSTEAFF TGCGCCAGCAGGGAAGGGGACAGGGGTCTGAGCACTGAAGCTTTCTTT
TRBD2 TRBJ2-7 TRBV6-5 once CASSLAGWGEQYF TGTGCCAGCAGTCTAGCGGGATGGGGCGAGCAGTACTTC
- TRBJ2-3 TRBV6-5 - CASSLQSTDTQYF TGTGCCAGCAGTCTTCAAAGCACAGATACGCAGTATTTT
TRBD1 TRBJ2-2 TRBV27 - CASSSRQGAAGELFF TGTGCCAGCAGCTCGAGACAGGGGGCGGCCGGGGAGCTGTTTTTT
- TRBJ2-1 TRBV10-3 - CAISEFPGGQTSDEQFF TGTGCCATCAGTGAGTTTCCAGGGGGGCAGACTAGCGATGAGCAGTTCTTC
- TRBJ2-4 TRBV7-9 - CASSSDRGDIQYF TGTGCCAGCAGCTCGGACAGAGGTGACATTCAGTACTTC
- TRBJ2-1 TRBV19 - CASSPHSEGPEQFF TGTGCCAGTAGCCCACATTCGGAGGGACCTGAGCAGTTCTTC
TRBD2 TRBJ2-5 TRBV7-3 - CASSTSGQETQYF TGTGCCAGCAGCACTAGCGGCCAAGAGACCCAGTACTTC
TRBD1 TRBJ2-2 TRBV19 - CASKIWTGGTGELFF TGTGCCAGTAAAATCTGGACAGGGGGAACCGGGGAGCTGTTTTTT
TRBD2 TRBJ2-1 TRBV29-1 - CSVELGTSGYNEQFF TGCAGCGTTGAATTGGGGACTAGCGGATACAATGAGCAGTTCTTC
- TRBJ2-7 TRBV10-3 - CAIRPTPDRDTVYF TGTGCCATCAGGCCTACCCCTGACCGGGACACCGTCTACTTC
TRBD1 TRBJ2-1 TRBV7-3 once CASSSGGHEQFF TGTGCCAGCAGCTCAGGGGGCCATGAGCAGTTCTTC
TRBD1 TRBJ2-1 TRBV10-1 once CASSELWEPGQGSYRTYNEQFF TGCGCCAGCAGTGAGTTGTGGGAGCCGGGACAGGGGTCGTATAGGACCTACAATGAGCAGTTCTTC
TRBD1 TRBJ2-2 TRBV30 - CAWSTGVTGELFF TGTGCCTGGAGCACAGGGGTCACCGGGGAGCTGTTTTTT
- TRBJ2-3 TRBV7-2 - CASSLDGLNTDTQYF TGTGCCAGCAGCTTAGACGGACTGAACACAGATACGCAGTATTTT